These 6 T cell receptor beta chains were all obtained from the same sample, sequenced in a study of OX40 agonist ivuxolimab in advanced cancers. Some clones are missing from TCRdb's copy, which holds only in-frame ones; the method was immunoSEQ multiplex PCR. The sample holds tens of thousands of clones, about 90% seen once. The material sequenced was CD4+ or CD8+ T cells sorted from blood, taken in a trial of the OX40 agonist ivuxolimab. The receptors originated from an adult with an advanced solid tumor such as melanoma, head and neck, liver or kidney cancer.

V is TRBV4-2 and J is TRBJ2-5, with D uncertain. Germline loops: CDR1 LGHNA, CDR2 YNFKEQ. V gave up 4 bases and J gave up 2 bases, with 8 bases separating them. The CDR3 loop spans 13 amino acids. The CDR3 DNA sequence: TGTGCCAGCAGCCGAAATCAGCAAGAGACCCAGTACTTC. Its protein is CASSRNQQETQYF.

The chain couples TRBV12-5 to TRBJ2-1; 7 bases are shared with TRBD1. Germline CDR1 LGHNT, CDR2 FRNRAP. The CDR3 spans 15 residues. V shed 4 bases, J shed 5 bases, and the junction held 8 bases outside the gene matches. The CDR3 protein is CASGSGRQGHNEQFF. Written as DNA, the CDR3 is TGTGCTAGTGGTTCTGGCAGACAGGGTCACAATGAGCAGTTCTTC.

CDR3 in amino acids: CAGGGGAQYF. Written as DNA, the CDR3 is TGTGCCGGGGGTGGGGGGGCGCAGTATTTT. V usage is TRBV6-5 and J usage is TRBJ2-3, with 7 bases that match TRBD2. The CDR3 extends over 10 amino acids. V lost 11 bases and J lost 10; bases outside the gene matches: 6. CDR1 is MNHEY and CDR2 is SVGAGI in the germline V gene.

This sequence joins TRBV19 and TRBJ2-1, with a possible D match to TRBD2 (6 bases). The CDR3 has 18 amino acids. The V end was cut by 5 bases, the J end by 6 bases, with 26 bases between. Germline V gene sequence: CDR1 LNHDA, CDR2 SQIVND (reference sequence). CDR3: CASSVGQGRTNKANEQFF. For the CDR3, the DNA is TGTGCCAGTAGTGTTGGGCAGGGTCGGACTAACAAAGCCAATGAGCAGTTCTTC. Full variable domain (outside the CDR3, taken from reference TRBV19 and TRBJ2-1): DGGITQSPKYLFRKEGQNVTLSCEQNLNHDAMYWYRQDPGQGLRLIYYSQIVNDFQKGDIAEGYSVSREKKESFPLTVTSAQKNPTAFYLCASSVGQGRTNKANEQFFGPGTRLTVL.

This chain's CDR3 is CASNSWTGVNEKLFF. The CDR3 DNA follows: TGTGCCAGCAATTCCTGGACAGGAGTTAATGAAAAACTGTTTTTT. This chain connects TRBV5-5 to TRBJ1-4, with TRBD1 identical over 7 bases. This CDR3 region has 15 residues. Germline assignment: CDR1 SGHKS and CDR2 YYEKEE (reference sequence). V shed 6 bases, J shed 4 bases, and the junction held 9 bases outside the gene matches.

This clone came up a few times. V gene TRBV29-1 combines with J gene TRBJ2-1, with 12 nucleotides matching TRBD2. The CDR3 contains 15 residues. V shed 6 bases and J 8 bases; nucleotides not matched to a gene: 11. CDR1 and CDR2 from the germline V gene are SQVTM and ANQGSEA. CDR3 in amino acids: CSVSPSGRAGDEQFF. For the CDR3, the DNA is TGCAGCGTAAGCCCTAGCGGGAGGGCCGGGGATGAGCAGTTCTTC.